Below are 9 T cell receptor beta chains sequenced from a single sample in a study of identical twins. MiXCR, applied by TCRdb to the 5' RACE reads, yields one record per CDR3 protein. The sample holds fewer than 900,000 distinct CDR3 sequences; roughly 18% are singletons and the top ten take roughly 14%. The data were also submitted as part of a second study, on T cells expressing NK-cell markers.

The material sequenced was PBMCs. The receptors shown here come from a woman younger than 35 in good health.

The genes are TRBV9 and TRBJ1-1, with a tentative D call TRBD1 (5 bases). Trimming shortened V by 2 bases and J by 1 base, and 12 bases separated the two germline ends. The length of the CDR3 is 15 residues. In germline, CDR1 is SGDLS, CDR2 YYNGEE. For the CDR3, the DNA is TGTGCCAGCAGCGTCCTGGCAGGGTCGAACACTGAAGCTTTCTTT. Protein product: CASSVLAGSNTEAFF.

CDR3 nucleotide sequence: TGCGCCAGCATGGGACATTACTACACCTTC. It codes for CASMGHYYTF. V gene TRBV5-1 combines with J gene TRBJ1-2; a weak D match, TRBD1 (6 bases). Per germline, CDR1 SGHRS and CDR2 YFSETQ. Trimming removed 6 bases at V and 10 bases at J, with 10 bases between. There are 10 residues in the CDR3.

The CDR3 nucleotides are TGTGCCAGCAGCCTAGGGACAGTGGGGACCTACGAGCAGTACTTC. It translates to CASSLGTVGTYEQYF. The V call is TRBV12-3 or TRBV12-4, the J call TRBJ2-7; 7 bases agree with TRBD1. This CDR3 comprises 15 residues. The ends lost 6 bases at V and 2 bases at J; junction bases unmatched: 10.

The J gene is TRBJ2-3, the V gene TRBV10-3; the match to TRBD2 covers 10 bases. Per germline, CDR1 ENHRY and CDR2 SYGVKD. The CDR3 runs to 15 residues. V dropped 9 bases and J dropped 6; count of bases not matched to a gene: 12. CDR3 loop: CAMASSGSVGDTQYF. The CDR3 nucleotides read TGTGCCATGGCCTCTAGCGGGAGCGTCGGGGATACGCAGTATTTT.

The chain recombines TRBV6-1 with TRBJ2-2; either TRBD1 or TRBD2 may supply D (5 bases each). The CDR3 runs to 17 residues. Trimming took 8 bases from V and 5 from J, leaving 24 bases between them. The germline V gene has CDR1 MNHNS and CDR2 SASEGT. In nucleotides, the CDR3 is TGTGCCAGCCGACCGTTCGGCGGCAGAGGGGAGACCGGGGAGCTGTTTTTT. Translating it yields CASRPFGGRGETGELFF.

The genes are TRBV15 and TRBJ2-1; no clear D gene. CDR1 and CDR2 from the germline V gene are LNHNV and YYDKDF (reference sequence). Trimming stripped 1 base from V and 9 bases from J, with 13 bases between. The CDR3 extends over 14 amino acids. In DNA form, the CDR3 reads TGTGCCACCAGCAGAGGATTTACGGGTTCTGAGCAGTTCTTC. Protein product: CATSRGFTGSEQFF.

This clonotype was counted between two and nine times. The gene calls are TRBV7-2 and TRBJ2-2, with no clear D. CDR3 size: 15 residues. Germline values: CDR1 SGHTA, CDR2 FQGNSA. V was shortened by 0 bases and J by 2 bases, with 7 bases between the two germline ends. CDR3 nucleotides: TGTGCCAGCAGCTTAGCTTACCGTAACACCGGGGAGCTGTTTTTT. Translation: CASSLAYRNTGELFF.

This chain joins TRBV9 and TRBJ2-3; TRBD2 matches at 7 bases. The V segment lost 3 bases and the J segment 6 bases; nucleotides outside the gene matches: 13. Germline V gene sequence: CDR1 SGDLS, CDR2 YYNGEE. The CDR3 totals 16 residues. Written as DNA, the CDR3 is TGTGCCAGCAGCGCAGAGGACCGGGAGGCTTTGGATACGCAGTATTTT. As protein: CASSAEDREALDTQYF.

J is TRBJ2-2 and V is TRBV5-1; D may be TRBD1 (6 bases). V was cut by 0 bases and J by 2 bases, with 8 bases left in between. The CDR3 length is 15 residues. Germline V lookup: CDR1 SGHRS, CDR2 YFSETQ. The CDR3 DNA reads TGCGCCAGCAGCTTGGAACAGGGAAACACCGGGGAGCTGTTTTTT. Translation gives CASSLEQGNTGELFF.